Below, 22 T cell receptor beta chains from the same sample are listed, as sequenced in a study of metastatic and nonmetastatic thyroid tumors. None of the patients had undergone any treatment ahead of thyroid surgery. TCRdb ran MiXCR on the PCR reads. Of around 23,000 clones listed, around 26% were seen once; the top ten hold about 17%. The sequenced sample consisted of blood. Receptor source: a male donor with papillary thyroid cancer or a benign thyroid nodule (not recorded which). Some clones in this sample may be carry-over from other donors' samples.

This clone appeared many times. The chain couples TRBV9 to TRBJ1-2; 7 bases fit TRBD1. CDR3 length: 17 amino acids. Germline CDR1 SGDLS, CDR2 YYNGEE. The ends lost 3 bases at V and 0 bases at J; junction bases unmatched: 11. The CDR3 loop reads CASSDTPGQTANYGYTF. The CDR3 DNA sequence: TGTGCCAGCAGCGATACACCGGGACAGACAGCTAACTATGGCTACACCTTC. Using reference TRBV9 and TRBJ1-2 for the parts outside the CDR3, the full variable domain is DSGVTQTPKHLITATGQRVTLRCSPRSGDLSVYWYQQSLDQGLQFLIQYYNGEERAKGNILERFSAQQFPDLHSELNLSSLELGDSALYFCASSDTPGQTANYGYTFGSGTRLTVV.

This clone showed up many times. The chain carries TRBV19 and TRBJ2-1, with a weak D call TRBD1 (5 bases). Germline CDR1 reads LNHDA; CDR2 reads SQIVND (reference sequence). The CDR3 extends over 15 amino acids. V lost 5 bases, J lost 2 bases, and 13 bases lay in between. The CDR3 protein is CASSVGPPTYNEQFF. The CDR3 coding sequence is TGTGCCAGTAGTGTGGGGCCTCCGACCTACAATGAGCAGTTCTTC. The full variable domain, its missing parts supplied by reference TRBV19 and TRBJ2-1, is DGGITQSPKYLFRKEGQNVTLSCEQNLNHDAMYWYRQDPGQGLRLIYYSQIVNDFQKGDIAEGYSVSREKKESFPLTVTSAQKNPTAFYLCASSVGPPTYNEQFFGPGTRLTVL.

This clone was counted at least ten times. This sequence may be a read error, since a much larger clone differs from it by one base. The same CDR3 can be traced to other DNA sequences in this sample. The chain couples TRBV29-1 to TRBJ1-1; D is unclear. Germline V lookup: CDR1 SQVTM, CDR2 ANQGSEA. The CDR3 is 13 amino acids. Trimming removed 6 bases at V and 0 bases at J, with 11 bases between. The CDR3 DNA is TGCAGCGTCCCGAATGGCATGAACACTGAAGCTTTCTTT. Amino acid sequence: CSVPNGMNTEAFF.

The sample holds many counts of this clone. The CDR3 region is CASKVTHTQPQHF. The CDR3 DNA sequence: TGTGCCAGCAAGGTGACACACACCCAGCCCCAGCATTTT. The chain is built from TRBV6-1 and TRBJ1-5; D gene ambiguous. Germline values: CDR1 MNHNS, CDR2 SASEGT. Trimming removed 7 bases from V and 7 bases from J, with 14 bases in between. The CDR3 is 13 amino acids.

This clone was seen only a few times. In nucleotides, the CDR3 is TGTGCCAGCAGCTTCGAGCGGGAGCAGTTCTTC. Protein sequence: CASSFEREQFF. The gene calls are TRBV7-9 and TRBJ2-1; TRBD2 is a possible D gene (5 bases). There are 11 residues in the CDR3. Germline V gene lookup returns CDR1 SEHNR and CDR2 FQNEAQ (reference sequence). V was trimmed by 3 bases and J by 10 bases, leaving 7 bases between them. The full variable domain, rest sourced from reference TRBV7-9 and TRBJ2-1, is DTGVSQNPRHKITKRGQNVTFRCDPISEHNRLYWYRQTLGQGPEFLTYFQNEAQLEKSRLLSDRFSAERPKGSFSTLEIQRTEQGDSAMYLCASSFEREQFFGPGTRLTVL.

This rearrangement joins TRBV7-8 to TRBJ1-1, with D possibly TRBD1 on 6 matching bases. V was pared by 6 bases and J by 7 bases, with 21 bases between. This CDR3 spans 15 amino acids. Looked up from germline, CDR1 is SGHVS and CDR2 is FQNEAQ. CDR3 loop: CASSLGVWLRGEAFF. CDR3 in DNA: TGTGCCAGCAGTTTGGGGGTTTGGCTCAGGGGTGAAGCTTTCTTT.

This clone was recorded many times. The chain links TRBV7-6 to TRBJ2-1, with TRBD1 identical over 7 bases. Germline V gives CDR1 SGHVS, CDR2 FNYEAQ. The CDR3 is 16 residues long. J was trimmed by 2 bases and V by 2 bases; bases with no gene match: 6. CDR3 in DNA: TGTGCCAGCAGCTTAAGTGGCCAGGGGGCCTACAATGAGCAGTTCTTC. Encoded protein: CASSLSGQGAYNEQFF.

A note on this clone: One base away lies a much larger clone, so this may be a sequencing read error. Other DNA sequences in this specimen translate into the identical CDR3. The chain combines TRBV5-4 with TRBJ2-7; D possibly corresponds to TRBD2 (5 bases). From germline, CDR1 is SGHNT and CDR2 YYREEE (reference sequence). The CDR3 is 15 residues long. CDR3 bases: TGCGCCAGTAGCTCGAGAGCGGTAAGCTCCTACGAGCAGTACTTC. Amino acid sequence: CASSSRAVSSYEQYF.

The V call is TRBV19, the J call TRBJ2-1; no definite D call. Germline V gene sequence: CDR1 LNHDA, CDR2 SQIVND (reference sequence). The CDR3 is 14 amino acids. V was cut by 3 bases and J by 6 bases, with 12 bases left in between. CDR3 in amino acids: CASSIGSMVNEQFF. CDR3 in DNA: TGTGCCAGTAGTATTGGATCAATGGTCAATGAGCAGTTCTTC.

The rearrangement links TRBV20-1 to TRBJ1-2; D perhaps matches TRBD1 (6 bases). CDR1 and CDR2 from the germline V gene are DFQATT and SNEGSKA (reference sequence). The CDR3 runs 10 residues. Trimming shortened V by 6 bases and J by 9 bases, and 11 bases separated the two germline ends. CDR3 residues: CSAGGGCYTF. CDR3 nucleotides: TGCAGTGCAGGGGGGGGGTGCTACACCTTC.

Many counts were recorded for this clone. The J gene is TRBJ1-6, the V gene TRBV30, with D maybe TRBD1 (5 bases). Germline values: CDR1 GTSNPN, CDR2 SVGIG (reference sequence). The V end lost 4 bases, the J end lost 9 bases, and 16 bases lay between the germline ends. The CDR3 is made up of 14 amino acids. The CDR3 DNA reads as TGTGCCTGGACTTTAGGGGCCCCTGGTTCACCCCTCCACTTT. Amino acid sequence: CAWTLGAPGSPLHF.

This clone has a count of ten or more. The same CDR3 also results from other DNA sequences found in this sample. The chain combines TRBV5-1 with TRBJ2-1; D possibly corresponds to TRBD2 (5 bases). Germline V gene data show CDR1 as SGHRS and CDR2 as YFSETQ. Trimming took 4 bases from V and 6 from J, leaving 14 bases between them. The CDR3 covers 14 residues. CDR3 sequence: CASSGQLRGNEQFF. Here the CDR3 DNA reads TGCGCCAGCAGCGGGCAACTACGGGGCAATGAGCAGTTCTTC.

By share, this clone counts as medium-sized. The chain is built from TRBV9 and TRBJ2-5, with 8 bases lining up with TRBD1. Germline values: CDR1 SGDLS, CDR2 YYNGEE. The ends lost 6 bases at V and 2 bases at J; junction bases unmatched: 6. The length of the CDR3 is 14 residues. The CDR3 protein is CASNPGTGQETQYF. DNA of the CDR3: TGTGCCAGCAACCCAGGGACAGGACAAGAGACCCAGTACTTC.

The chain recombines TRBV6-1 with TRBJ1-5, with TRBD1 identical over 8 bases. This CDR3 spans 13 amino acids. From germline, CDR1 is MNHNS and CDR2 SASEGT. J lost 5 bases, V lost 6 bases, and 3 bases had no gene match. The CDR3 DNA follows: TGTGCCAGCAGCCAGACAGGGGATCAGCCCCAGCATTTT. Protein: CASSQTGDQPQHF.

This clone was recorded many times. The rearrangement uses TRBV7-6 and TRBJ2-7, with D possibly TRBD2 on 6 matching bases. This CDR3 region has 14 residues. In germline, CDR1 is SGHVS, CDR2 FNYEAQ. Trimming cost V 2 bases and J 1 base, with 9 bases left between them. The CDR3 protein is CASSLLAQSYEQYF. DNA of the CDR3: TGTGCCAGCAGCTTACTAGCGCAGTCCTACGAGCAGTACTTC. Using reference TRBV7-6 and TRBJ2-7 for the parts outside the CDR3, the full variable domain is GAGVSQSPRYKVTKRGQDVALRCDPISGHVSLYWYRQALGQGPEFLTYFNYEAQQDKSGLPNDRFSAERPEGSISTLTIQRTEQRDSAMYRCASSLLAQSYEQYFGPGTRLTVT.

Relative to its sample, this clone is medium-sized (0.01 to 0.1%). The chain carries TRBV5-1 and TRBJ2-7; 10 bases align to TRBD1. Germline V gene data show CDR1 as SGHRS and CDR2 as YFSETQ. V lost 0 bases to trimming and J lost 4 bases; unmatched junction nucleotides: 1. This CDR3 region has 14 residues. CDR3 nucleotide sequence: TGCGCCAGCAGCTTGGGGACAGGGGGGTACGAGCAGTACTTC. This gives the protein CASSLGTGGYEQYF.

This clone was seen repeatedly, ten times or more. The CDR3 DNA reads TGTGCCAGCAGCCCGAGACAGGGGGGAAGAAATGAGCAGTTCTTC. This translates into CASSPRQGGRNEQFF. V is TRBV7-9 and J is TRBJ2-1; 9 bases match TRBD1. The CDR3 covers 15 residues. The V and J ends lost 5 bases and 7 bases, in that order; junction bases with no gene match: 9. The germline V gene encodes CDR1 SEHNR and CDR2 FQNEAQ (reference sequence).

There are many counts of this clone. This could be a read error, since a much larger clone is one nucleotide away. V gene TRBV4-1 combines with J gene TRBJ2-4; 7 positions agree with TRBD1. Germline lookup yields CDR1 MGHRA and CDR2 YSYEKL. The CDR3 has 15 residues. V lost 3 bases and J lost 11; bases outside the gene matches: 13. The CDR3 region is CASSHSDRVSGVQYF. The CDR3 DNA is TGCGCCAGCAGCCATTCCGACAGGGTGAGTGGGGTTCAGTACTTC.

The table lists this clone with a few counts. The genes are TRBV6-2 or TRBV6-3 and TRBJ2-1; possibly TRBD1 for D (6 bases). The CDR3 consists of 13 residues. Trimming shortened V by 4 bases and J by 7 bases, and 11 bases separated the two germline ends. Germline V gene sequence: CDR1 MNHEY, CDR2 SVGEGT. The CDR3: CASSWTGTNEQFF. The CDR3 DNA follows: TGTGCCAGCAGTTGGACTGGGACAAATGAGCAGTTCTTC.

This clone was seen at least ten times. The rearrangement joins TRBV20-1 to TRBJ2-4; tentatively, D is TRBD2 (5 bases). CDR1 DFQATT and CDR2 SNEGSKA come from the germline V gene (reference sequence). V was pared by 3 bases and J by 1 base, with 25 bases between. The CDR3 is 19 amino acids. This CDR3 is CSARHRKGGVIPAKNIQYF. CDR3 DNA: TGCAGTGCTAGGCATCGTAAAGGAGGAGTGATCCCTGCCAAAAACATTCAGTACTTC.

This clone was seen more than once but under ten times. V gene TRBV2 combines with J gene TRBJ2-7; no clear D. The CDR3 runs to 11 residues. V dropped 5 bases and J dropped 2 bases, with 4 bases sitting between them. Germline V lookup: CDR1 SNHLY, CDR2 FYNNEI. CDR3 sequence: CASSPTYEQYF. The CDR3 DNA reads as TGTGCCAGCAGTCCGACCTACGAGCAGTACTTC.

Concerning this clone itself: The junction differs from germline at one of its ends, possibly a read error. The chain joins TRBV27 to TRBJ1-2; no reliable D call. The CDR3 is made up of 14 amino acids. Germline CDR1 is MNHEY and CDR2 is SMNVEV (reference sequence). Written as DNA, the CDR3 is TGTGCCAGCAGTTTCACGGTCAACACCCTTGTCAACACGTTC. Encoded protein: CASSFTVNTLVNTF.